This entry is about one T cell receptor (beta chain). Antigen unknown. The data derive from a study of memory CD4+ T cells and cytomegalovirus serostatus. Study results and limitations: Each of fewer than 80 CMV-associated TCRbeta sequences occurred in one to five individuals. Suggested: most of the CMV-linked TCR signature lies in CD4+ memory cells.

TCRdb keeps only in-frame clones here, not all; method: immunoSEQ multiplex PCR. The sample comprises more than 45,000 clones, roughly 77% of which are singletons, and about 0.95% rests with the top ten. The germline gives CDR1 SNHLY, CDR2 FYNNEI. CDR3 length equals 16 residues. V was trimmed by 8 bases and J by 2 bases, leaving 19 bases between them. Single viable CD3+CD4+CD8-CD45RO+ cells were sorted as the memory CD4+ T cells. The gene calls are TRBV2 and TRBJ1-5, with a possible D match to TRBD1 (6 bases). Sequencing was carried out using memory CD4+ T cells from blood. The clonotype comes from an adult in good health and CMV-seronegative. Written as DNA, the CDR3 is TGTGCCAGCCGGAAAGCGGGGGGGCTTCGCAATCAGCCCCAGCATTTT. Its translation is CASRKAGGLRNQPQHF. The complete variable domain, with remaining parts taken from reference TRBV2 and TRBJ1-5, reads EPEVTQTPSHQVTQMGQEVILRCVPISNHLYFYWYRQILGQKVEFLVSFYNNEISEKSEIFDDQFSVERPDGSNFTLKIRSTKLEDSAMYFCASRKAGGLRNQPQHFGDGTRLSIL.